These 19 T cell receptor beta chains originate from one sample sequenced in a study of shared clonotypes between healthy human individuals. CD8 cells regarded as naive lacked CD45RO, were positively chosen for CCR7, and omitted terminally differentiated effector memory CD45RA+ cells. Only in-frame clones appear in the TCRdb table, and some are missing; sequencing was by immunoSEQ multiplex PCR. The sample holds 2 million or so clones, roughly 95% seen once. Sequenced sample: naive CD8+ T cells sorted from blood. These receptors were obtained from a man younger than 35 in good health.

The chain's CDR3 is CASSLAPPFEQYF. CDR3 nucleotides: TGTGCCAGCAGCTTGGCCCCCCCTTTTGAACAGTACTTC. The J gene is TRBJ2-7, the V gene TRBV5-4; no reliable D call. The CDR3 loop spans 13 amino acids. Germline loops: CDR1 SGHNT, CDR2 YYREEE (reference sequence). V gave up 0 bases and J gave up 10 bases, with 14 bases separating them.

The chain is built from TRBV7-9 and TRBJ2-7; D perhaps matches TRBD2 (5 bases). CDR1 and CDR2 (germline): SEHNR, FQNEAQ (reference sequence). The V gene lost 6 bases and the J gene lost 3 bases, with 12 bases spanning the gap. The CDR3 contains 13 residues. In DNA, the CDR3 is TGTGCCAGCAGAGAATCCGGGGACTACGAGCAGTACTTC. This translates into CASRESGDYEQYF.

Only one count was recorded for this clone. The chain links TRBV2 to TRBJ2-5; a possible D gene is TRBD2 (6 bases). V lost 2 bases to trimming and J lost 2 bases, with 12 bases between them. Germline assignment: CDR1 SNHLY and CDR2 FYNNEI. This CDR3 spans 15 amino acids. As DNA, the CDR3 is TGTGCCAGCAGTGAAACCGGAGCGGGTCAAGAGACCCAGTACTTC. Its protein product is CASSETGAGQETQYF.

V and J are TRBV2 and TRBJ1-1; 7 bases align to TRBD1. Per germline, CDR1 SNHLY and CDR2 FYNNEI. V was pared by 7 bases and J by 5 bases, with 7 bases of the junction left unmatched. There are 13 residues in the CDR3. CDR3 amino acids: CASMRGGLTEAFF. The CDR3 coding sequence is TGTGCCAGCATGAGAGGGGGCCTAACTGAAGCTTTCTTT.

Concerning this clone: Other DNA variants within this sample encode the same CDR3. The genes are TRBV19 and TRBJ1-2; D gene ambiguous. Germline CDR1 LNHDA, CDR2 SQIVND (reference sequence). The V and J ends lost 2 bases and 1 base respectively, with 8 bases between them. The CDR3 is made up of 14 amino acids. The CDR3 protein is CASSITGSNYGYTF. The CDR3 DNA reads TGTGCCAGTAGTATAACGGGGAGTAACTATGGCTACACCTTC.

This chain connects TRBV4-3 to TRBJ1-6, with D possibly TRBD1 on 6 matching bases. Trimming took 1 base from V and 6 from J, leaving 16 bases between them. The CDR3 is made up of 17 amino acids. The germline CDR1 and CDR2 sequences are LGHNA and YSLEER. CDR3 in DNA: TGCGCCAGCAGCCAAGTTTGGCGGGGGCGGAGTAATTCACCCCTCCACTTT. Translating it yields CASSQVWRGRSNSPLHF.

CDR3 amino acids: CASSTLTGVDEKLFF. The CDR3 region has the DNA TGTGCCAGCAGTACCCTAACAGGGGTCGATGAAAAACTGTTTTTT. J is TRBJ1-4 and V is TRBV6-1; 7 bases match TRBD1. The CDR3 has 15 residues. V lost 5 bases, J lost 6 bases, and 9 bases stayed unmatched. CDR1 is MNHNS, CDR2 SASEGT, per germline.

Comment on this clone: This specimen includes other DNA sequences encoding the same CDR3. The chain employs TRBV11-2 and TRBJ2-7; no definite D call. Germline lookup yields CDR1 SGHAT and CDR2 FQNNGV. This CDR3 has 14 amino acids. Trimming took 1 base from V and 2 from J, leaving 9 bases between them. The CDR3 here is CASSLAGPTYEQYF. CDR3 DNA: TGTGCCAGCAGCTTAGCTGGGCCAACCTACGAGCAGTACTTC.

The chain has TRBV28 and TRBJ2-5; D is possibly TRBD1 or TRBD2 (5 bases each). Deletions cut 6 bases from V and 4 bases from J, with 12 bases between. This CDR3 is built from 13 residues. Germline V CDR1 and CDR2: MDHEN, SYDVKM. CDR3 protein: CASSSVGAETQYF. The CDR3 DNA is TGTGCCAGCAGCAGTGTCGGGGCAGAGACCCAGTACTTC.

The chain has TRBV5-4 and TRBJ1-2; D ambiguous. The CDR3 has 12 amino acids. The germline CDR1 and CDR2 sequences are SGHNT and YYREEE (reference sequence). V was shortened by 1 base and J by 7 bases, with 8 bases between the two germline ends. CDR3 DNA sequence: TGTGCCAGCAGCTTGAGTACGAGTGGCTACACCTTC. Amino acid sequence: CASSLSTSGYTF. The variable domain in full, completed from reference TRBV5-4 and TRBJ1-2, reads ETGVTQSPTHLIKTRGQQVTLRCSSQSGHNTVSWYQQALGQGPQFIFQYYREEENGRGNFPPRFSGLQFPNYSSELNVNALELDDSALYLCASSLSTSGYTFGSGTRLTVV.

This chain connects TRBV9 to TRBJ1-1, with D unclear. The CDR3 covers 17 residues. The germline V gene has CDR1 SGDLS and CDR2 YYNGEE. The V end was cut by 0 bases, the J end by 6 bases, with 21 bases between. In nucleotides, the CDR3 is TGTGCCAGCAGCGTAGAAGGTGTCGGCCGCGCCTCAGCTGAAGCTTTCTTT. Its protein product is CASSVEGVGRASAEAFF.

The chain is built from TRBV6-5 and TRBJ2-7, with 11 positions matching TRBD1. Germline V gene data show CDR1 as MNHEY and CDR2 as SVGAGI. V shed 6 bases and J 2 bases; nucleotides not matched to a gene: 0. The CDR3 spans 13 residues. The CDR3 bases are TGTGCCAGCAGGGGACAGGGGGCCTACGAGCAGTACTTC. This translates into CASRGQGAYEQYF.

This sequence joins TRBV11-1 and TRBJ2-1; 7 nucleotides line up with TRBD1. The CDR3 covers 15 residues. Germline CDR1 is SGHAT and CDR2 is FQDESV (reference sequence). V shed 1 base and J 2 bases; nucleotides not matched to a gene: 2. The CDR3 spells CASSLVGGPYNEQFF. CDR3 bases: TGTGCCAGCAGCTTAGTAGGGGGCCCCTACAATGAGCAGTTCTTC.

V usage is TRBV4-3 and J usage is TRBJ1-1, with a weak D call TRBD1 (5 bases). The CDR3 has 16 amino acids. Germline V gene sequence: CDR1 LGHNA, CDR2 YSLEER. V was cut by 0 bases and J by 1 base, with 12 bases left in between. CDR3 DNA sequence: TGCGCCAGCAGCCAAGATGTCGGGGGAGCGAACACTGAAGCTTTCTTT. Translation gives CASSQDVGGANTEAFF.

This chain uses TRBV7-6 with TRBJ1-1, with 7 bases aligning to TRBD1. V trimming: 5 bases; J trimming: 1 base; junction bases outside the gene matches: 16. Germline V gives CDR1 SGHVS, CDR2 FNYEAQ. This CDR3 has 18 residues. CDR3 region: CASSPTYLRTGGNTEAFF. DNA for the CDR3: TGTGCCAGCAGCCCGACCTACCTTCGGACAGGTGGGAACACTGAAGCTTTCTTT.

On this clone: The identical CDR3 is also encoded by other nucleotide sequences in the sample. The chain couples TRBV4-1 to TRBJ2-5, with D possibly being TRBD1 (6 bases). Between the trimmed V and J ends, which lost 0 bases and 5 bases, there was a span of 10 bases. Germline-derived CDR1 and CDR2 are MGHRA and YSYEKL. The CDR3 length is 14 residues. The CDR3 nucleotides are TGCGCCAGCAGCCAAGAACAGGGCGGGGAGACCCAGTACTTC. Amino acid sequence: CASSQEQGGETQYF.

This clone has only one observation. CDR3 nucleotide sequence: TGTGCCAGCAGGGATCCCAACACCGGGGAGCTGTTTTTT. It translates to CASRDPNTGELFF. The chain combines TRBV2 with TRBJ2-2; D remains unclear. The length of the CDR3 is 13 residues. Looked up from germline, CDR1 is SNHLY and CDR2 is FYNNEI. Trimming left V 6 bases short and J 2 bases short, with 7 bases between.

Note on this clone: Other DNA sequences in this specimen translate into the identical CDR3. The chain couples TRBV6-6 to TRBJ2-7, with D possibly being TRBD1 (5 bases). The CDR3 runs 12 residues. Germline CDR1 reads MNHNY; CDR2 reads SVGAGI (reference sequence). V was pared by 2 bases and J by 5 bases, with 7 bases between. CDR3: CASSYGADEQYF. The CDR3 nucleotides are TGTGCCAGCAGTTACGGGGCTGACGAGCAGTACTTC.

V gene TRBV7-2 combines with J gene TRBJ2-7; D tentatively reads TRBD1 or TRBD2 (6 bases each). The germline V gene has CDR1 SGHTA and CDR2 FQGNSA. The CDR3 sequence is 16 residues long. Trimming removed 1 base at V and 7 bases at J, with 20 bases between. The CDR3 region is CASSLGPGGGLEEQYF. The CDR3 nucleotides are TGTGCCAGCAGCTTAGGTCCAGGAGGGGGGCTTGAGGAGCAGTACTTC.